This T cell receptor (beta chain) was captured by sequencing in a study of blood T cell repertoires in COVID-19. As for the study in general: Sites in the United States, Italy and Spain provided acute and convalescent COVID-19 samples. T cells, B-cell-depleted T cells, or PBMCs provided the cDNA or gDNA that served as material.

Authors' analysis steps: Estimation of nucleated cell counts relied on the amplification of reference gene primers. Clones were read by immunoSEQ multiplex PCR, and TCRdb kept only the in-frame ones, dropping some. Clone size and the V and J calls come from that table; the DNA yielded D and trimming. Among 390,000 or so clones listed, approximately 90% were seen once. The CDR3 is 14 residues long. Trimming removed 4 bases at V and 8 bases at J, with 15 bases between. Germline V lookup: CDR1 SGHNT, CDR2 YYREEE (reference sequence). This sequence originates from a woman aged 30 to 39 with active or convalescent COVID-19. The chain uses TRBV5-4 and TRBJ1-4, with D unresolved. The sequenced sample was peripheral blood. CDR3 residues: CASSAELRGEKLFF. In DNA form, the CDR3 reads TGTGCCAGCAGCGCGGAGTTGCGCGGGGAAAAACTGTTTTTT.